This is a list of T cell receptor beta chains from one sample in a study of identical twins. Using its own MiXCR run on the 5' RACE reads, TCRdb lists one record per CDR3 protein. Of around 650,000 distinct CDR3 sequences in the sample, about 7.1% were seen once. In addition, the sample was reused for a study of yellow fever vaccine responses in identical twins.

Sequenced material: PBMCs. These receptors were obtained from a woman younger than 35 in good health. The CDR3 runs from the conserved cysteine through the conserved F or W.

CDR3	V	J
CASSPEGDPLNEQFF	TRBV5-1	TRBJ2-1
CSARDLAGESPSVSTQYF	TRBV20-1	TRBJ2-3
CASTGRAGGLAATDTQYF	TRBV5-1	TRBJ2-3
CASSGAEGESYEQYF	TRBV7-9	TRBJ2-7
CASRAGTYTDTQYF	TRBV12-3/TRBV12-4	TRBJ2-3
CASSFETDEKLFF	TRBV12-3/TRBV12-4	TRBJ1-4
CASSHQAGASTDTQYF	TRBV12-3/TRBV12-4	TRBJ2-3
CASSYSTLREQFF	TRBV6-5	TRBJ2-1
CASSLYPSGANVLTF	TRBV7-9	TRBJ2-6
CASTLQGADGYTF	TRBV12-3/TRBV12-4	TRBJ1-2
CASSQDSVSRLAGANEQFF	TRBV3-1	TRBJ2-1
CASSSPGLQASYNEQFF	TRBV28	TRBJ2-1
CSAREPHPGLAGSNEQFF	TRBV20-1	TRBJ2-1
CASSEESDPGEQYF	TRBV2	TRBJ2-7
CASSYLGTYQETQYF	TRBV6-2/TRBV6-3	TRBJ2-5
CASSLEFMNTEAFF	TRBV5-1	TRBJ1-1
CASSYQRRGGETQYF	TRBV12-3/TRBV12-4	TRBJ2-5
CASSPGGTVHNEQFF	TRBV7-2	TRBJ2-1
CASSSGAQPQHF	TRBV27	TRBJ1-5
CASRQGRYNEQFF	TRBV11-2	TRBJ2-1
CASSQVPKRDEQFF	TRBV4-1	TRBJ2-1
CSVPTGGNTEAFF	TRBV29-1	TRBJ1-1
CASSRKRERTGELFF	TRBV11-2	TRBJ2-2
CASSYSRSTGRVTGELFF	TRBV6-5	TRBJ2-2
CTFSLYRLAGTNSYEQYF	TRBV12-3/TRBV12-4	TRBJ2-7
CATNRDRVTGELFF	TRBV10-3	TRBJ2-2
CSARPSGRTDTQYF	TRBV20-1	TRBJ2-3
CASQVGQGLHEQFF	TRBV2	TRBJ2-1
CASSRLGGSNTGELFF	TRBV11-2	TRBJ2-2
CASSQDPPGSSDTQYF	TRBV4-2	TRBJ2-3
CASSSKPDTQYF	TRBV28	TRBJ2-3
CASSPFSGTGSNQPQHF	TRBV9	TRBJ1-5
CAISENPGQTNTEAFF	TRBV10-3	TRBJ1-1
CASSLRLAGGLSSDTQYF	TRBV11-2	TRBJ2-3
CASSPGGSDGELFF	TRBV5-5	TRBJ2-2
CASSSRFGNEQFF	TRBV5-6	TRBJ2-1
CASSPQVDYGYTF	TRBV5-1	TRBJ1-2
CASSQLDPGELFF	TRBV12-3/TRBV12-4	TRBJ2-2
CASSEGGRNTEAFF	TRBV9	TRBJ1-1
CSATTDRNTEAFF	TRBV29-1	TRBJ1-1
CASSYDRWRTDTQYF	TRBV6-5	TRBJ2-3
CASSRHSREQFF	TRBV7-2	TRBJ2-1
CASSLASGELFF	TRBV12-3/TRBV12-4	TRBJ2-2
CASCPRPGTSGRRNEQFF	TRBV2	TRBJ2-1
CASSFHAGANVLTF	TRBV12-3/TRBV12-4	TRBJ2-6
CASSLIGADGNQPQHF	TRBV7-8	TRBJ1-5
CASSLAWGNEQFF	TRBV5-6	TRBJ2-1
CASSFRGSVTGELFF	TRBV28	TRBJ2-2
CASSLAGTGNSPLHF	TRBV5-1	TRBJ1-6